The clone carrying this T cell receptor beta chain was counted only a few times. Sample-barcoded 5' priming and a J-beta primer mix drove a second PCR of roughly 7 to 11 cycles. A template-switch adaptor that had 12 random nucleotides put a tag on each cDNA molecule. Each CDR3 protein gets one entry after TCRdb re-called the 5' RACE reads with MiXCR. Of 1.8 million or so distinct CDR3 sequences in the sample, approximately 40% were seen once. Whenever a sample was processed, at least 7 million PBMCs were isolated. The data were taken from a study of blood T cells in healthy people across ages. About the study: Through template switching, about one barcoded beta molecule was captured per two T cells, as measured in model experiments.

The source is a human donor in good health. The sequencing input was blood.

In nucleotides, the CDR3 is TGCAGCGTTGTCGAGACGGGGACTGAAGCTTTCTTT. It is translated as CSVVETGTEAFF. V gene TRBV29-1 combines with J gene TRBJ1-1; D is uncertain. Trimming cost V 4 bases and J 5 bases, with 11 bases left between them. This CDR3 spans 12 amino acids. Germline CDR1 reads SQVTM; CDR2 reads ANQGSEA.